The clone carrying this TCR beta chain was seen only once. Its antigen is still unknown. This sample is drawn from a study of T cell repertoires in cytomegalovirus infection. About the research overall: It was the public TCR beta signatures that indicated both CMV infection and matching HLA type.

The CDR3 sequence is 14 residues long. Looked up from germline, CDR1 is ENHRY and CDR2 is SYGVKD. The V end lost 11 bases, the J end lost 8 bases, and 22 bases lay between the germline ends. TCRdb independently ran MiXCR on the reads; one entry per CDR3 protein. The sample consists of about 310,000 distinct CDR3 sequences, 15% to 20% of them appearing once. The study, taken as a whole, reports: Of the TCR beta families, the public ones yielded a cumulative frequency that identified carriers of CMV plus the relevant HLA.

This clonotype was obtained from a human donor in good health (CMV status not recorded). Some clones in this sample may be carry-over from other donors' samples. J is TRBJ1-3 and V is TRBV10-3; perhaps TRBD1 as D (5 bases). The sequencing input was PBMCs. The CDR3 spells CAFGPTALGDTIYF. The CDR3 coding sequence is TGTGCCTTCGGACCGACAGCCTTAGGGGACACCATATATTTT.